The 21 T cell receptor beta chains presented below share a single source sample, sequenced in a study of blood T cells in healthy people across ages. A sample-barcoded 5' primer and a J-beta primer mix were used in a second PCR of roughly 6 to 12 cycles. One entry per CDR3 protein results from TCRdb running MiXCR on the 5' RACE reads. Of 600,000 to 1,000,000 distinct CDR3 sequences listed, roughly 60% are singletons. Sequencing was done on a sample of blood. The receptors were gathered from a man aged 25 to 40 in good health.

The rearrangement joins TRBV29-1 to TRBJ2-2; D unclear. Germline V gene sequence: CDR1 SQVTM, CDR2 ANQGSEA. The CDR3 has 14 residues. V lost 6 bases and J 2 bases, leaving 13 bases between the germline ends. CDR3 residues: CSVDRGANTGELFF. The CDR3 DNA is TGCAGCGTGGACCGTGGAGCAAACACCGGGGAGCTGTTTTTT.

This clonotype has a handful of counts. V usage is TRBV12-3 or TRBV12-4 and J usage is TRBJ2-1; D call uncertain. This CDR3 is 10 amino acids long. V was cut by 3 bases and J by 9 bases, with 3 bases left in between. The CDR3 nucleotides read TGTGCCAGCAGTTTCTCTGAGCAGTTCTTC. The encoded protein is CASSFSEQFF.

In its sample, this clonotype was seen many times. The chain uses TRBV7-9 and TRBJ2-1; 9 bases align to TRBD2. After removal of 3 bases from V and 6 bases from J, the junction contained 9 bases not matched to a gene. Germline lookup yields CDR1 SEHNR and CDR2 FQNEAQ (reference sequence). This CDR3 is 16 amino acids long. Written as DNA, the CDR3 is TGTGCCAGCAGCTTCGGTAGCGGGAGTCTTGGCAATGAGCAGTTCTTC. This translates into CASSFGSGSLGNEQFF.

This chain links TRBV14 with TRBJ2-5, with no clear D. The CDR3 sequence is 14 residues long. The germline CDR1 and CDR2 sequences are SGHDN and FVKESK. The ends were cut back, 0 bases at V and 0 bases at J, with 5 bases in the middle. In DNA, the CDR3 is TGTGCCAGCAGCCAAGATAGGTACCAAGAGACCCAGTACTTC. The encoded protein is CASSQDRYQETQYF.

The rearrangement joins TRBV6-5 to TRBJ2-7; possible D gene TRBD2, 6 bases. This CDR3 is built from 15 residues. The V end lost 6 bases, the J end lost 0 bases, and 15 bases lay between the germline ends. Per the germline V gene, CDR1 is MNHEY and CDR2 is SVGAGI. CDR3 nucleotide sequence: TGTGCCAGCAGGGGCGGACTCGGGAGCTCCTACGAGCAGTACTTC. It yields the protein CASRGGLGSSYEQYF.

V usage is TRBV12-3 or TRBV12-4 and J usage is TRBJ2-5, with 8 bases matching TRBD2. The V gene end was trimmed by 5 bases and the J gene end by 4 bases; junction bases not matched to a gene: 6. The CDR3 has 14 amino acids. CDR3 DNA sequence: TGTGCCAGCAGTGGGGGACTAGTGGGAGAGACCCAGTACTTC. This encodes CASSGGLVGETQYF.

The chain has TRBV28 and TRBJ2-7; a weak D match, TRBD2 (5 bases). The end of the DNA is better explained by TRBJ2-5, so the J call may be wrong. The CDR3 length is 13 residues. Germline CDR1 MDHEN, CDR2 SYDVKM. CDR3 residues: CASSWGVEETQYF. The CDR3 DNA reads TGTGCCAGCAGTTGGGGAGTGGAAGAGACCCAGTACTTC.

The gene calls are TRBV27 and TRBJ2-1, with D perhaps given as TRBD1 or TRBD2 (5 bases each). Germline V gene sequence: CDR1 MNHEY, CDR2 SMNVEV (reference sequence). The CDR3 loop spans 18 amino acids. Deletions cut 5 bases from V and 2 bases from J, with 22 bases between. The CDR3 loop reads CASSPPDPHGATYNEQFF. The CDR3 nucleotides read TGTGCCAGCAGTCCCCCGGACCCGCACGGGGCCACCTACAATGAGCAGTTCTTC.

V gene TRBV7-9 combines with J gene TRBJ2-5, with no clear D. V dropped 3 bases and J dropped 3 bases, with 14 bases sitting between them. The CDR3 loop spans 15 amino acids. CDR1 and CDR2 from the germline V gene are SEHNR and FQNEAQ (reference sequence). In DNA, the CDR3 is TGTGCCAGCAGCTTGGCAGGCGGAAGAGAAGAGACCCAGTACTTC. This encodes CASSLAGGREETQYF.

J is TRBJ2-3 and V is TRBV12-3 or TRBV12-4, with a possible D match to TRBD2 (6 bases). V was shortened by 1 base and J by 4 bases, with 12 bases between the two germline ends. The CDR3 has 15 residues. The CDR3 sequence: CASSLGRTGADTQYF. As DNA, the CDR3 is TGTGCCAGCAGTTTAGGACGGACGGGAGCAGATACGCAGTATTTT.

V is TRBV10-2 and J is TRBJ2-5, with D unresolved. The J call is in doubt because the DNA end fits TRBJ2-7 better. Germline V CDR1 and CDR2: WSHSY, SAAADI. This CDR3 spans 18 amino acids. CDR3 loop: CASSEHPRTVGIFSEQYF. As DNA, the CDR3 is TGCGCCAGCAGTGAGCATCCGAGAACCGTGGGGATTTTTTCCGAGCAGTACTTC.

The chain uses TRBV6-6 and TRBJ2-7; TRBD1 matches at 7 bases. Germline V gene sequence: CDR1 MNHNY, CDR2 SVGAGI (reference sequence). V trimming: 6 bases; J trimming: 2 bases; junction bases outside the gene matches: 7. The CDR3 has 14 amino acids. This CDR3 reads CASRSGQRTYEQYF. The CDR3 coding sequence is TGTGCCAGCAGGTCGGGACAGAGGACCTACGAGCAGTACTTC.

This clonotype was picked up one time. CDR3 loop: CASSTQGVQYF. The CDR3 nucleotides read TGTGCCAGCAGTACTCAGGGAGTGCAGTACTTC. The chain couples TRBV6-6 to TRBJ2-5; D possibly matches TRBD1 or TRBD2 (5 bases each). The CDR3 is 11 residues long. From germline, CDR1 is MNHNY and CDR2 SVGAGI (reference sequence). V was trimmed by 5 bases and J by 11 bases, leaving 12 bases between them.

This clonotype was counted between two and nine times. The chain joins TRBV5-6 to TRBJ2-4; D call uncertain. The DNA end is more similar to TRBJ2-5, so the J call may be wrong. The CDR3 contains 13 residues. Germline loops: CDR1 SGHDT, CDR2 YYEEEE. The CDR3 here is CASSLPPRETQYF. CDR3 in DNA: TGTGCCAGCAGCTTACCCCCTAGGGAGACCCAGTACTTC.

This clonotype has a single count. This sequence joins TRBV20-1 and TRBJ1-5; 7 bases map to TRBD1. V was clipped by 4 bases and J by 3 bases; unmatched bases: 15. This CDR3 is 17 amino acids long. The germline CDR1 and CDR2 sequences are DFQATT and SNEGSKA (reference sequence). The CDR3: CSAKPQGGKGVNQPQHF. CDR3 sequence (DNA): TGCAGTGCTAAACCCCAGGGGGGGAAGGGAGTCAATCAGCCCCAGCATTTT.

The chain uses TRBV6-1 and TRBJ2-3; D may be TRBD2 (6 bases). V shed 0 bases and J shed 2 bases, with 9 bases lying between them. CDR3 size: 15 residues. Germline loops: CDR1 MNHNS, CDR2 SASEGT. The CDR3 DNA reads TGTGCCAGCAGTGAAGCGGAGGACTACACAGATACGCAGTATTTT. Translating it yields CASSEAEDYTDTQYF.

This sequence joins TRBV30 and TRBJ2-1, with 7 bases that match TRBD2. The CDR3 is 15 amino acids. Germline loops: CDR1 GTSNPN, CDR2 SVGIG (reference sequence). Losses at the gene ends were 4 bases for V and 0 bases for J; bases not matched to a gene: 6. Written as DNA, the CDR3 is TGTGCCTGGACCCTCGGGACTATCTCCTACAATGAGCAGTTCTTC. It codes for CAWTLGTISYNEQFF.

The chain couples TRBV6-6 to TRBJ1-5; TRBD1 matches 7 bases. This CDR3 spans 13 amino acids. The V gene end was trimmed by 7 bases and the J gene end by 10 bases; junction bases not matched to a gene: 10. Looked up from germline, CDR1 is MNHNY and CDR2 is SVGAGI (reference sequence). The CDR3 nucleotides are TGTGCCAGCACCCCCGACAGGGAAGGCCCCCAGCATTTT. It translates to CASTPDREGPQHF.

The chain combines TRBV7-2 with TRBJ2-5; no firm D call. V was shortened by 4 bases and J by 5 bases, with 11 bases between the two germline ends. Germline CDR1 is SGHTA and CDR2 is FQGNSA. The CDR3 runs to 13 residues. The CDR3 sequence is CASSSAPLETQYF. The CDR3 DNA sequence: TGTGCCAGCAGCTCAGCGCCTCTGGAGACCCAGTACTTC.

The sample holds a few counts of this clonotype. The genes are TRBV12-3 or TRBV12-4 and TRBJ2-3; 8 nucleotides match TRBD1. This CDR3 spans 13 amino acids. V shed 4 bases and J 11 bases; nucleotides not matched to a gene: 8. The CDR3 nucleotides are TGTGCCAGCAGTTCTTTCTCCGGGACAGGGCAGTATTTT. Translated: CASSSFSGTGQYF.

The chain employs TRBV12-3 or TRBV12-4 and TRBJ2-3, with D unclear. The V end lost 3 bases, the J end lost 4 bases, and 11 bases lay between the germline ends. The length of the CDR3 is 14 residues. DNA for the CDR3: TGTGCCAGCAGTTTGGGGTCGTCGGCAGATACGCAGTATTTT. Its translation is CASSLGSSADTQYF.